These T cell receptor beta chains were read from a single sample in a study of blood T cell repertoires in COVID-19. The assay was immunoSEQ multiplex PCR, and TCRdb's table has in-frame clones only and misses some. The sample yields about 11,000 clones, less than 90% seen once. Material for sequencing was peripheral blood. These receptors came from a human donor in a cohort sampled during active COVID-19. The CDR3 runs from the conserved cysteine through the conserved F or W. The D gene is left open where the match is weak. Not every row has a clone size; where given, it reads once, few, many or a size class.

length	D	V	size	J	DNA	CDR3
15	TRBD2	TRBV18	-	TRBJ2-5	TGTGCCAGCTCACCGACTAGCGGGAACCAAGAGACCCAGTACTTC	CASSPTSGNQETQYF
14	-	TRBV28	-	TRBJ2-5	TGTGCCAGCAGTACGTGGGGAGAGAAAGAGACCCAGTACTTC	CASSTWGEKETQYF
17	-	TRBV7-2	-	TRBJ1-3	TGTGCCAGCAGCTTAGTTTCTAGGACAGACTCTGGAAACACCATATATTTT	CASSLVSRTDSGNTIYF
15	TRBD1	TRBV23-1	once	TRBJ2-7	TGCGCCAGCAGTCTCCGGACAGGCTCTACCTACGAGCAGTACTTC	CASSLRTGSTYEQYF
14	TRBD2	TRBV30	-	TRBJ2-7	TGTGCCTGGATGCCCGGGAGGAGTCCCTACGAGCAGTACTTC	CAWMPGRSPYEQYF
15	-	TRBV18	-	TRBJ2-1	TGTGCCAGCTCACCAGTCGGGGTTTCCTACAATGAGCAGTTCTTC	CASSPVGVSYNEQFF
14	-	TRBV27	-	TRBJ2-7	TGTGCCAGCAGTTTAACTATTACCCCCTACGAGCAGTACTTC	CASSLTITPYEQYF
20	TRBD1	TRBV6-7	-	TRBJ2-6	TGTGCCAGCAGCCCTTGGACAGGCAATATATTTACTCTGGCGGCCAACGTCCTGACTTTC	CASSPWTGNIFTLAANVLTF
14	TRBD1	TRBV27	-	TRBJ1-5	TGTGCCAGCAGTGGACAGGGTCGAGGACAGCCCCAGCATTTT	CASSGQGRGQPQHF
15	-	TRBV2	-	TRBJ2-1	TGTGCCAGCAGCGTAAAAGCTATTCCGTACAATGAGCAGTTCTTC	CASSVKAIPYNEQFF
18	TRBD1	TRBV10-1	-	TRBJ2-2	TGCGCCAGCAGTTTCATCTCTGCAGGGGGAACGAACACCGGGGAGCTGTTTTTT	CASSFISAGGTNTGELFF
16	-	TRBV19	-	TRBJ1-6	TGTGCCAGTAGCCAAGTAAGGGAGTTCGCCAATTCACCCCTCCACTTT	CASSQVREFANSPLHF
14	TRBD1	TRBV5-1	-	TRBJ2-5	TGCGCCAGCAACCCGGACAGGGCGGGGGAGACCCAGTACTTC	CASNPDRAGETQYF
17	TRBD2	TRBV2	-	TRBJ2-3	TGTGCCAGCAGGATGGGGACTAGCGGGAGCGTCACAGATACGCAGTATTTT	CASRMGTSGSVTDTQYF
13	-	TRBV6-5	few	TRBJ2-2	TGTGCCAGCTCATTCACTACCACCGGGGAGCTGTTTTTT	CASSFTTTGELFF
12	-	TRBV3-1/TRBV3-2	-	TRBJ1-1	TGTGCCAGCAGCCACGGGGAAACTGAAGCTTTCTTT	CASSHGETEAFF
13	-	TRBV28	-	TRBJ2-7	TGTGCCAGCACCCCCTATGAAGCCTACGAGCAGTACTTC	CASTPYEAYEQYF
15	TRBD2	TRBV3-1/TRBV3-2	-	TRBJ2-3	TGTGCCAGCAGCCCGGGGAGCGGGAGAGTAGATACGCAGTATTTT	CASSPGSGRVDTQYF
15	-	TRBV7-2	-	TRBJ2-2	TGTGCCAGCAGTTCGGGACTGACGAACACCGGGGAGCTGTTTTTT	CASSSGLTNTGELFF
17	TRBD2	TRBV7-9	-	TRBJ2-1	TGTGCCAGCAGCTCTGAGAACAGCGGGAGTCCCTACAATGAGCAGTTCTTC	CASSSENSGSPYNEQFF
13	-	TRBV30	-	TRBJ1-2	TGTGCCTTCCAGGCGGGGGGGGTCTGGGGCTACACCTTC	CAFQAGGVWGYTF
15	-	TRBV5-4	-	TRBJ1-3	TGTGCCAGCAGACCTCAGGTCAACTCTGGAAACACCATATATTTT	CASRPQVNSGNTIYF
13	-	TRBV28	-	TRBJ1-2	TGTGCCAGCAGTCCCGCCGAGGGGGGGGGCTACACCTTC	CASSPAEGGGYTF
14	TRBD1	TRBV6-5	-	TRBJ2-3	TGTGCCAGCAGGTTACAGGGGGCAGTAGATACGCAGTATTTT	CASRLQGAVDTQYF
15	TRBD1	TRBV19	once	TRBJ1-5	TGTGCCAGTAGTATGGGGGACAGGGTAAAACAGCCCCAGCATTTT	CASSMGDRVKQPQHF
13	-	TRBV21-1	-	TRBJ2-1	TGTGCCAGCAGCAAAGGTGAGGGCTGTGAGCAGTTCTTC	CASSKGEGCEQFF
20	-	TRBV6-2/TRBV6-3	once	TRBJ1-4	TGTGCCAGCAGTCCGAACCGGCGGACAGCTAATGTCGCAACTAATGAAAAACTGTTTTTT	CASSPNRRTANVATNEKLFF
16	TRBD2	TRBV7-9	-	TRBJ2-1	TGTGCCAGCAGCTTGACTAGCGGGAGGAAGGCCGATGAGCAGTTCTTC	CASSLTSGRKADEQFF
15	-	TRBV4-1	-	TRBJ1-1	TGCGCCAGCAGCCAAGTGGCCGGAGAGAACACTGAAGCTTTCTTT	CASSQVAGENTEAFF